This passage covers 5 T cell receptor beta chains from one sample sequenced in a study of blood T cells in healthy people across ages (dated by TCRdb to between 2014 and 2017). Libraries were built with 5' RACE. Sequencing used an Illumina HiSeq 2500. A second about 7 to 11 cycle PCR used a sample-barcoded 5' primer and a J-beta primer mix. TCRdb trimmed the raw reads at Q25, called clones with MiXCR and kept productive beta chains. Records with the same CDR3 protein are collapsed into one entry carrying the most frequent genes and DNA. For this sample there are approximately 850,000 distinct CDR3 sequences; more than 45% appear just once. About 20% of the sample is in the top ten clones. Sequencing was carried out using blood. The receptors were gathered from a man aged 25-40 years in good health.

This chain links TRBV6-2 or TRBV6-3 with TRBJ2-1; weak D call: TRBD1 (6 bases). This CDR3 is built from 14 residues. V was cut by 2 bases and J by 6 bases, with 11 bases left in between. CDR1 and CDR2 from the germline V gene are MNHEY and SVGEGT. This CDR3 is CASSYNQGSNEQFF. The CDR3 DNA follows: TGTGCCAGCAGTTACAATCAGGGGTCCAATGAGCAGTTCTTC.

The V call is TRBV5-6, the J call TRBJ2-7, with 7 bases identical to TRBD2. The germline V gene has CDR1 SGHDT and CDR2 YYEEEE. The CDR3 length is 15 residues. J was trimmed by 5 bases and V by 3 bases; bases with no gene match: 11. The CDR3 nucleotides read TGTGCCAGCAGCTCGGGACTAACTCTGGTGAACGAGCAGTACTTC. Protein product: CASSSGLTLVNEQYF.

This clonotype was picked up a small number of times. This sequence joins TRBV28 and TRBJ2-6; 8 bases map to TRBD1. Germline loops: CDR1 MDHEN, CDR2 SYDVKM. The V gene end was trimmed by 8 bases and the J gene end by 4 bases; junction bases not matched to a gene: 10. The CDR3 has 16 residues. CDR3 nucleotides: TGTGCCAGCGCAGTTCAGGGGGCGCACGGGGCCAACGTCCTGACTTTC. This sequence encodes CASAVQGAHGANVLTF.

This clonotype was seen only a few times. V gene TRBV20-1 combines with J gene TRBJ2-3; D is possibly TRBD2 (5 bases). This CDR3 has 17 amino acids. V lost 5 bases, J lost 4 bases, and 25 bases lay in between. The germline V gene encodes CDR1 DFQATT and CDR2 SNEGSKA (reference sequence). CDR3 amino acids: CSASRDGSGRVPDTQYF. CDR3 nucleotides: TGCAGTGCTTCCAGAGACGGGTCGGGAAGGGTCCCAGATACGCAGTATTTT.

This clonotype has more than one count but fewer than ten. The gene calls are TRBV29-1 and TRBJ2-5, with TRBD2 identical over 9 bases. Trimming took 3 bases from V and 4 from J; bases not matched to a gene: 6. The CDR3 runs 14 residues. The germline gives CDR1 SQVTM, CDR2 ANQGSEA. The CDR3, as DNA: TGCAGCGTTGAGAAGACTAGCGGAAGAGAGACCCAGTACTTC. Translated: CSVEKTSGRETQYF.